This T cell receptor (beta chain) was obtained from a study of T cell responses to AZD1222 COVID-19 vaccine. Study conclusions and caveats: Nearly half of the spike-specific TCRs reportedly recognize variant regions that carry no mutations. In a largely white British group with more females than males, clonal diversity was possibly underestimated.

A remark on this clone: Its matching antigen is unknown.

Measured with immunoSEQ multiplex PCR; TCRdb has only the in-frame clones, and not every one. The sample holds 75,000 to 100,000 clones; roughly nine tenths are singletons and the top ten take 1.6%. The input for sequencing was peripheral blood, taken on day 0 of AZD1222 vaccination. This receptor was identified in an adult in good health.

This CDR3 is CASSLEQISPLYGYTF. CDR3 coding DNA: TGCGCCAGCAGCTTGGAACAGATAAGCCCCCTCTATGGCTACACCTTC. The chain joins TRBV5-1 to TRBJ1-2; D gene ambiguous. The V gene lost 0 bases and the J gene lost 4 bases, with 16 bases spanning the gap. Looked up from germline, CDR1 is SGHRS and CDR2 is YFSETQ. The CDR3 loop spans 16 amino acids.